Listed here are 8 T cell receptor beta chains from one sample, sequenced in a study of blood T cell repertoires in COVID-19. The assay was immunoSEQ multiplex PCR, and TCRdb's table has in-frame clones only and misses some. The data show about 70,000 clones, roughly 79% seen once. Sequencing input: peripheral blood. The receptors originated from a woman aged 70-85 years with acute or convalescent COVID-19.

This rearrangement joins TRBV19 to TRBJ2-3; TRBD2 might be the D (5 bases). This CDR3 is built from 14 residues. The V gene's germline CDR1 is LNHDA and CDR2 SQIVND (reference sequence). Deletions cut 5 bases from V and 0 bases from J, with 9 bases between. The CDR3 here is CASSAGLSTDTQYF. CDR3 bases: TGTGCCAGTAGTGCGGGTTTGAGCACAGATACGCAGTATTTT.

This chain links TRBV19 with TRBJ1-5; no clear D gene. This CDR3 has 15 amino acids. Per germline, CDR1 LNHDA and CDR2 SQIVND (reference sequence). V lost 2 bases and J 2 bases, leaving 10 bases between the germline ends. The CDR3 nucleotides read TGTGCCAGTAGTATACGGCAGGTTGGCAATCAGCCCCAGCATTTT. Amino acids: CASSIRQVGNQPQHF.

V is TRBV6-2 or TRBV6-3 and J is TRBJ2-7; D is ambiguous. CDR3 length: 16 amino acids. Germline V CDR1 and CDR2: MNHEY, SVGEGT. V lost 2 bases to trimming and J lost 0 bases, with 14 bases between them. The CDR3 spells CASSYPPTILSYEQYF. Here the CDR3 DNA reads TGTGCCAGCAGTTACCCCCCCACCATACTCTCCTACGAGCAGTACTTC.

The CDR3 reads CASSDQGSSAKNIQYF. CDR3 nucleotides: TGTGCCAGCAGCGACCAGGGGTCGTCAGCCAAAAACATTCAGTACTTC. This chain joins TRBV7-9 and TRBJ2-4, with D perhaps matching TRBD1 (6 bases). Per germline, CDR1 SEHNR and CDR2 FQNEAQ (reference sequence). This CDR3 region has 16 residues. Deletions cut 5 bases from V and 0 bases from J, with 14 bases between.

V gene TRBV29-1 combines with J gene TRBJ1-1; TRBD1 aligns across 9 bases. The V gene end was trimmed by 8 bases and the J gene end by 5 bases; junction bases not matched to a gene: 15. CDR1 is SQVTM, CDR2 ANQGSEA, per germline. This CDR3 region has 15 residues. The CDR3 DNA sequence: TGCAGCCCCTTTCCAGGGACAGGGAGGCGGACTGAAGCTTTCTTT. Its protein is CSPFPGTGRRTEAFF.

J is TRBJ2-2 and V is TRBV5-1; D possibly corresponds to TRBD1 (5 bases). Looked up from germline, CDR1 is SGHRS and CDR2 is YFSETQ. The CDR3 loop spans 13 amino acids. V dropped 8 bases and J dropped 3 bases, with 11 bases sitting between them. This CDR3 reads CASSVGDTGELFF. The CDR3 DNA sequence: TGCGCCAGTTCGGTAGGGGACACCGGGGAGCTGTTTTTT.

The chain combines TRBV5-4 with TRBJ1-5; 10 bases are a match to TRBD1. The CDR3 is 17 amino acids. J was trimmed by 6 bases and V by 0 bases; bases with no gene match: 9. The germline V gene encodes CDR1 SGHNT and CDR2 YYREEE (reference sequence). The CDR3: CASSLGNPGQGFQPQHF. CDR3 sequence (DNA): TGTGCCAGCAGCTTGGGCAACCCGGGACAGGGGTTTCAGCCCCAGCATTTT.

The gene calls are TRBV19 and TRBJ1-5; D is perhaps TRBD1 (6 bases). Trimming took off 6 bases at V and 0 bases at J, with 18 bases between the two ends. Germline lookup yields CDR1 LNHDA and CDR2 SQIVND (reference sequence). This CDR3 region has 17 residues. The CDR3 spells CASRAIRGSFSNQPQHF. The CDR3 DNA is TGTGCCAGTAGGGCCATCAGGGGATCCTTTAGCAATCAGCCCCAGCATTTT.